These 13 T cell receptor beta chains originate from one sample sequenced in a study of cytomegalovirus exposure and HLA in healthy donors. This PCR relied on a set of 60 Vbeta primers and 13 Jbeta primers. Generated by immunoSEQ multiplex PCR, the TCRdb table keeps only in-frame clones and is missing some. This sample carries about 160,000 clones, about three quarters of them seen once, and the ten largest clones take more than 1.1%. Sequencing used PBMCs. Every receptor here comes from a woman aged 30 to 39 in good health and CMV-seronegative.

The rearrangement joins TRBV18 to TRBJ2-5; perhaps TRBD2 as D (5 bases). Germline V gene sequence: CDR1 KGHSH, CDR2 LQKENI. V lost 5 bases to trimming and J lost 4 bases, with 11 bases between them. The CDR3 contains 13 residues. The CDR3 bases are TGTGCCAGCTCATCCGACGGGATAGAGACCCAGTACTTC. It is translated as CASSSDGIETQYF.

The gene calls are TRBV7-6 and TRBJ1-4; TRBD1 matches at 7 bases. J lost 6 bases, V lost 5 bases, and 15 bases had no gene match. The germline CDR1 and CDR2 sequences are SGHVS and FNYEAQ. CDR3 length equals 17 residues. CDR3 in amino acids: CASSPHPDRERYEKLFF. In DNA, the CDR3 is TGTGCCAGCAGCCCCCATCCTGACAGGGAAAGATATGAAAAACTGTTTTTT.

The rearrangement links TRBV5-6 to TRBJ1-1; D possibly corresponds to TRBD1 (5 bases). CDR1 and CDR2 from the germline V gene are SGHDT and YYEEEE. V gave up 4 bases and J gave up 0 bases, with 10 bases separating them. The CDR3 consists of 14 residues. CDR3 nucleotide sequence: TGTGCCAGCAGCCCAGGGACTTTGAACACTGAAGCTTTCTTT. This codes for CASSPGTLNTEAFF.

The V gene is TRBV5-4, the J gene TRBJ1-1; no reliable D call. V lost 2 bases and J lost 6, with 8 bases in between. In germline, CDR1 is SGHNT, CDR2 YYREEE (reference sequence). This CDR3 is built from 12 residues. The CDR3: CASSFGGAEAFF. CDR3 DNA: TGTGCCAGCAGCTTCGGCGGCGCTGAAGCTTTCTTT.

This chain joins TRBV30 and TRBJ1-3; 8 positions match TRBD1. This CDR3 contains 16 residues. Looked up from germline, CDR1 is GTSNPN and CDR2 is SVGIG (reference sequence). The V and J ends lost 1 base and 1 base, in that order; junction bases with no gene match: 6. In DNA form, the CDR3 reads TGTGCCTGGAGTGGGGCAACAGGGGGTTCTGGAAACACCATATATTTT. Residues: CAWSGATGGSGNTIYF.

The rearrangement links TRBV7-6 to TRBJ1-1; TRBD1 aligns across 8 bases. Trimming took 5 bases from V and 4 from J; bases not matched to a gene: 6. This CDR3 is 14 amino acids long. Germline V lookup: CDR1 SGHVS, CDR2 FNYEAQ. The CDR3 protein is CASSQNRGSTEAFF. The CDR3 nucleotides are TGTGCCAGCAGCCAAAACAGGGGGAGCACTGAAGCTTTCTTT.

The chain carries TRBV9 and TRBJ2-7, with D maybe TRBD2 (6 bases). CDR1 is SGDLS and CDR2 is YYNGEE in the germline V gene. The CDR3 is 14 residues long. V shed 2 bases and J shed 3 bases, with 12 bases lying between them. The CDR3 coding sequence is TGTGCCAGCAGCGTGGGGACTGGGAACTACGAGCAGTACTTC. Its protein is CASSVGTGNYEQYF.

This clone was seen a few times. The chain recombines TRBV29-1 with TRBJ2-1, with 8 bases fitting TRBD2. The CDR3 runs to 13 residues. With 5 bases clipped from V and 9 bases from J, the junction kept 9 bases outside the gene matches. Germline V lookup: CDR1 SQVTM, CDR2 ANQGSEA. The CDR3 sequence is CSVSRGGAFEQFF. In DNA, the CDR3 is TGCAGCGTTTCCCGGGGGGGGGCCTTTGAGCAGTTCTTC.

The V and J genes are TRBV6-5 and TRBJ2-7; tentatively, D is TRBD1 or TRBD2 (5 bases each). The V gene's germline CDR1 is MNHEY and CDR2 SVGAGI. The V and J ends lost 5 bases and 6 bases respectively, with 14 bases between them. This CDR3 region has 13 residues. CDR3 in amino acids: CASSDYLGVEQYF. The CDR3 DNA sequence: TGTGCCAGCAGTGACTACCTAGGGGTCGAGCAGTACTTC.

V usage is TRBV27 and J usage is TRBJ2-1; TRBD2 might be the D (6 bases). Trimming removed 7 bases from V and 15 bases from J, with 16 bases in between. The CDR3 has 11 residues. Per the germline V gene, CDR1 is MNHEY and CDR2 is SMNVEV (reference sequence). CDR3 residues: CASTPGGSRFF. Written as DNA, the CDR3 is TGTGCCAGCACCCCAGGAGGGTCACGGTTCTTC.

CDR3 in DNA: TGTGCCACCAGCAGAGATTCAGGGGCTTCCTTCTACAATGAGCAGTTCTTC. Protein product: CATSRDSGASFYNEQFF. V usage is TRBV15 and J usage is TRBJ2-1, with D possibly TRBD1 on 6 matching bases. In germline, CDR1 is LNHNV, CDR2 YYDKDF (reference sequence). V was shortened by 0 bases and J by 3 bases, with 15 bases between the two germline ends. The CDR3 has 17 residues.

The CDR3 DNA is TGTGCCAGCAGTCCCCGGGACAGGGGGTACTACGAGCAGTACTTC. It yields the protein CASSPRDRGYYEQYF. The chain combines TRBV7-2 with TRBJ2-7; 11 nucleotides match TRBD1. Per germline, CDR1 SGHTA and CDR2 FQGNSA. This CDR3 spans 15 amino acids. V shed 6 bases, J shed 3 bases, and the junction held 7 bases outside the gene matches.

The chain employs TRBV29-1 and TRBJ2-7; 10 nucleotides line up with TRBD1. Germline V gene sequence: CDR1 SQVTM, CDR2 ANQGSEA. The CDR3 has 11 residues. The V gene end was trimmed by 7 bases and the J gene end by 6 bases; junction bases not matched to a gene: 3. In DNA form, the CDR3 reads TGCAGCGCCCGGACAGGGGGCGAGCAGTACTTC. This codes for CSARTGGEQYF.